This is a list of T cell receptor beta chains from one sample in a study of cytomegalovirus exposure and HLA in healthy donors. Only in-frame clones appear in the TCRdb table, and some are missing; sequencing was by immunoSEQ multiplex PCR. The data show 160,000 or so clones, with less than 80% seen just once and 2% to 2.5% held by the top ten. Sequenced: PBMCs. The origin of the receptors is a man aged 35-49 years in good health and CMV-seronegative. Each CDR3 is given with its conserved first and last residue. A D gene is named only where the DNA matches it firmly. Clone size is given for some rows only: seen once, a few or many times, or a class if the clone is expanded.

CDR3nt: TGTGCCAGCAGCTTGGGATCACTAGCGAATACGCAGTATTTT; CDR3aa: CASSLGSLANTQYF; d_gene: TRBD2; v_gene: TRBV5-8; j_gene: TRBJ2-3; abundance: -
CDR3nt: TGCGCCAGCAGCTTGGGAACAGGCCGGGCAGGTGGGGCCAACGTCCTGACTTTC; CDR3aa: CASSLGTGRAGGANVLTF; d_gene: -; v_gene: TRBV5-1; j_gene: TRBJ2-6; abundance: -
CDR3nt: TGTGCCAGCAGTTCCCGGGACAGGGGTATCGACGAGCAGTACTTC; CDR3aa: CASSSRDRGIDEQYF; d_gene: TRBD1; v_gene: TRBV6-5; j_gene: TRBJ2-7; abundance: -
CDR3nt: TGTGCCAGCAGCTTAGGACAGGGGCTCGGGGTCTCTGGGGCCAACGTCCTGACTTTC; CDR3aa: CASSLGQGLGVSGANVLTF; d_gene: TRBD1; v_gene: TRBV7-9; j_gene: TRBJ2-6; abundance: few
CDR3nt: TGTGCCAGCAGTTACCGGGACAGGGGTTTTAAGACCCAGTACTTC; CDR3aa: CASSYRDRGFKTQYF; d_gene: TRBD1; v_gene: TRBV28; j_gene: TRBJ2-5; abundance: -
CDR3nt: TGTGCCAGCAGGATTAAGGGCCGGGGACCCCTCCACTTT; CDR3aa: CASRIKGRGPLHF; d_gene: -; v_gene: TRBV6-5; j_gene: TRBJ1-6; abundance: -
CDR3nt: TGTGCCAACAGCTTAGGGGGGACAGGGGTCGGTGTTGAGCAGTACTTC; CDR3aa: CANSLGGTGVGVEQYF; d_gene: TRBD1; v_gene: TRBV7-6; j_gene: TRBJ2-7; abundance: -
CDR3nt: TGTGCCAGCAGCCCCGGGGACAGTACTAATGAAAAACTGTTTTTT; CDR3aa: CASSPGDSTNEKLFF; d_gene: TRBD1; v_gene: TRBV7-2; j_gene: TRBJ1-4; abundance: -
CDR3nt: TGCAGTGCTTGGAGGAACACTGAAGCTTTCTTT; CDR3aa: CSAWRNTEAFF; d_gene: -; v_gene: TRBV20-1; j_gene: TRBJ1-1; abundance: -
CDR3nt: TGTGCCAGCAAAAGGGACAGGGGGGTCAATGAGCAGTTCTTC; CDR3aa: CASKRDRGVNEQFF; d_gene: TRBD1; v_gene: TRBV6-5; j_gene: TRBJ2-1; abundance: -
CDR3nt: TGTGCCAGCAGCTCCTTAGGGGGGGATAATGAAAAACTGTTTTTT; CDR3aa: CASSSLGGDNEKLFF; d_gene: -; v_gene: TRBV6-5; j_gene: TRBJ1-4; abundance: -
CDR3nt: TGTGCCATCAGTGAGTCGGCTCTTCCCTCTGGAAACACCATATATTTT; CDR3aa: CAISESALPSGNTIYF; d_gene: -; v_gene: TRBV10-3; j_gene: TRBJ1-3; abundance: -
CDR3nt: TGTGCCAGCAGTTCCTTTCTAGCGGGAGGGCCTTACGAGCAGTACTTC; CDR3aa: CASSSFLAGGPYEQYF; d_gene: TRBD2; v_gene: TRBV27; j_gene: TRBJ2-7; abundance: once
CDR3nt: TGTGCCAGTACCCGACAGGGGTGGACCGGGGAGCTGTTTTTT; CDR3aa: CASTRQGWTGELFF; d_gene: TRBD1; v_gene: TRBV19; j_gene: TRBJ2-2; abundance: few
CDR3nt: TGTGCCAGCAGTGTCAGGGGAGCGAACACTGAAGCTTTCTTT; CDR3aa: CASSVRGANTEAFF; d_gene: -; v_gene: TRBV6-5; j_gene: TRBJ1-1; abundance: -
CDR3nt: TGTGCTAGTGGACCCGGGACAGGGGGAGAAGAGACCCAGTACTTC; CDR3aa: CASGPGTGGEETQYF; d_gene: TRBD1; v_gene: TRBV12-5; j_gene: TRBJ2-5; abundance: -
CDR3nt: TGCGCCAGCAGCTTGGTTAGCGGGAGTGCAGATACGCAGTATTTT; CDR3aa: CASSLVSGSADTQYF; d_gene: TRBD2; v_gene: TRBV5-1; j_gene: TRBJ2-3; abundance: -
CDR3nt: TGTGCCAGCAGTAACCCCAGGAACAGCCCAGATTTTAATCAGCCCCAGCATTTT; CDR3aa: CASSNPRNSPDFNQPQHF; d_gene: -; v_gene: TRBV28; j_gene: TRBJ1-5; abundance: -
CDR3nt: TGTGCCAGCAGTTACGCGGGGGGAACCGAATACTTC; CDR3aa: CASSYAGGTEYF; d_gene: TRBD2; v_gene: TRBV6-5; j_gene: TRBJ2-4; abundance: -
CDR3nt: TGTGCCAGCAGCTGGGGGGGGCGCGGGGAGCAGTACTTC; CDR3aa: CASSWGGRGEQYF; d_gene: -; v_gene: TRBV7-9; j_gene: TRBJ2-7; abundance: -
CDR3nt: TGTGCCAGCAGCTTAATCAGTGGTCTGAGCACAGGGGCAGATACGCAGTATTTT; CDR3aa: CASSLISGLSTGADTQYF; d_gene: TRBD1; v_gene: TRBV11-2; j_gene: TRBJ2-3; abundance: few
CDR3nt: TGTGCCAGCAGCTTAGAACCGGGGGGCGTAGGCAATCAGCCCCAGCATTTT; CDR3aa: CASSLEPGGVGNQPQHF; d_gene: -; v_gene: TRBV7-9; j_gene: TRBJ1-5; abundance: -
CDR3nt: TGTGCCAGCAGCGCCGGGACAAATTTCTTCAATGAAAAACTGTTTTTT; CDR3aa: CASSAGTNFFNEKLFF; d_gene: -; v_gene: TRBV9; j_gene: TRBJ1-4; abundance: -
CDR3nt: TGTGCCAGTACAGGGTTTGGGGAGACCCAGTACTTC; CDR3aa: CASTGFGETQYF; d_gene: -; v_gene: TRBV27; j_gene: TRBJ2-5; abundance: once
CDR3nt: TGTGCCAGCAGTTACTGGGCTAGCGGGGGGACCTACGAGCAGTACTTC; CDR3aa: CASSYWASGGTYEQYF; d_gene: TRBD2; v_gene: TRBV6-5; j_gene: TRBJ2-7; abundance: -
CDR3nt: TGTGCCATCGGGGGAGGGGGGGAAAGCAATCAGCCCCAGCATTTT; CDR3aa: CAIGGGGESNQPQHF; d_gene: -; v_gene: TRBV10-3; j_gene: TRBJ1-5; abundance: -
CDR3nt: TGTGCCAGCAGTGGATGGACAGGGCTCAATCAGCCCCAGCATTTT; CDR3aa: CASSGWTGLNQPQHF; d_gene: TRBD1; v_gene: TRBV2; j_gene: TRBJ1-5; abundance: -
CDR3nt: TGTGCCAGCGTTACTAGTGGAGAGACCCAGTACTTC; CDR3aa: CASVTSGETQYF; d_gene: -; v_gene: TRBV7-2; j_gene: TRBJ2-5; abundance: -
CDR3nt: TGTGCCAGCGGCTTAGCTGGCCAAGAGACCCAGTACTTC; CDR3aa: CASGLAGQETQYF; d_gene: -; v_gene: TRBV5-4; j_gene: TRBJ2-5; abundance: once
CDR3nt: TGTGCCAGCAGTTTAATCGGGAGGGGGGACAATGAGCAGTTCTTC; CDR3aa: CASSLIGRGDNEQFF; d_gene: TRBD2; v_gene: TRBV28; j_gene: TRBJ2-1; abundance: -
CDR3nt: TGTGCCAGCCCGGACAGGGGGTGGACTAGCGACCACGAGCAGTACTTC; CDR3aa: CASPDRGWTSDHEQYF; d_gene: -; v_gene: TRBV28; j_gene: TRBJ2-7; abundance: -
CDR3nt: TGTGCCAGCAGTGGTACGGGAAGGGATAATTCACCCCTCCACTTT; CDR3aa: CASSGTGRDNSPLHF; d_gene: -; v_gene: TRBV2; j_gene: TRBJ1-6; abundance: once
CDR3nt: TGCGCCAGCAGCCAAGTAGCGGGAGACGAGCAGTACTTC; CDR3aa: CASSQVAGDEQYF; d_gene: TRBD2; v_gene: TRBV4-1; j_gene: TRBJ2-7; abundance: few
CDR3nt: TGTGCCTCTCAACCGGGGGTCACCGGGGAGCTGTTTTTT; CDR3aa: CASQPGVTGELFF; d_gene: -; v_gene: TRBV28; j_gene: TRBJ2-2; abundance: -
CDR3nt: TGTGCCAGCAGTGCCCGACAGGGGAGCTATGGCTACACCTTC; CDR3aa: CASSARQGSYGYTF; d_gene: TRBD1; v_gene: TRBV6-1; j_gene: TRBJ1-2; abundance: -
CDR3nt: TGTGCCAGCAGAGGACTAGCGGGGGTGAACACCGGGGAGCTGTTTTTT; CDR3aa: CASRGLAGVNTGELFF; d_gene: TRBD2; v_gene: TRBV2; j_gene: TRBJ2-2; abundance: -
CDR3nt: TGCGCCAGGTCAAGACTAGCTTGGCCAGATACGCAGTATTTT; CDR3aa: CARSRLAWPDTQYF; d_gene: TRBD2; v_gene: TRBV14; j_gene: TRBJ2-3; abundance: -